The rows below give T cell receptor beta chains drawn from one sample of a study of cytomegalovirus exposure and HLA in healthy donors. Sequencing used immunoSEQ multiplex PCR; TCRdb keeps in-frame clones, though not all of them. The profile shows 180,000 or so clones, 75% to 80% of them singletons. Sequenced material: PBMCs. These receptors came from a man between 50 and 59 years old in good health and CMV-seropositive. CDR3s leave out the opening cysteine and the closing phenylalanine or tryptophan. The order of the fields is J gene, V gene, clone size, CDR3 protein. Size is stated for part of the rows, as once, few or many counts, or as a class when the clone is expanded.

>TRBJ1-2|TRBV2|few
ASSHDISDYGYT
>TRBJ1-4|TRBV28|NA
ASSSTGTGLDQLF
>TRBJ1-2|TRBV18|medium-sized
ASSPLNGYT
>TRBJ1-1|TRBV6-1|NA
ASYNGGSNTEAF
>TRBJ1-3|TRBV6-6|NA
ASSGGNTIY
>TRBJ2-2|TRBV28|NA
ASSGRAANTGELF
>TRBJ2-5|TRBV5-5|NA
ASSLDISGGAETQY
>TRBJ2-5|TRBV19|NA
ASSLASGQETQY
>TRBJ1-5|TRBV6-1|NA
ASRDTSLINQPQH
>TRBJ1-2|TRBV10-2|NA
ASRGQNYGYT
>TRBJ1-1|TRBV10-1|NA
ASSEYTTIGRGSEAF
>TRBJ1-6|TRBV12-5|NA
ASGLVPSDRGRLSPLH
>TRBJ2-1|TRBV10-3|NA
AISESLAGTNNEQF
>TRBJ2-7|TRBV2|NA
ASSERRGPYEQY
>TRBJ2-7|TRBV6-6|NA
ASSYLGQAGYEQY
>TRBJ1-1|TRBV6-1|NA
ASTLSNTEAF
>TRBJ2-5|TRBV28|NA
ASRFSGGAGEETQY
>TRBJ2-1|TRBV5-1|NA
ASSLSGTYNEQF
>TRBJ2-2|TRBV28|NA
ASLQGNTGELF
>TRBJ2-1|TRBV5-4|NA
ASSLGADNEQF
>TRBJ2-1|TRBV7-9|NA
TSSHQTDSYNEQF
>TRBJ1-4|TRBV6-6|NA
ASSYPRDRGLKLF
>TRBJ1-2|TRBV2|NA
ASTDRVYGYT
>NA|TRBV7-9|NA
ASSSAGLSSYEQY
>TRBJ2-1|TRBV29-1|NA
SVPSQRSEQF
>TRBJ2-1|TRBV9|NA
ASSLGSGGEQF
>TRBJ2-7|TRBV5-5|once
ASSRLDNEQY
>TRBJ2-7|TRBV29-1|NA
SVEGLGGYEQY
>TRBJ1-2|TRBV13|once
ASSLPTAQGGYT
>TRBJ2-3|TRBV9|NA
ASSSLLGDTQY
>TRBJ1-5|TRBV18|NA
ASAKERVSGGNQPQH
>TRBJ1-5|TRBV19|few
ASSGTRQGWAQPQH
>TRBJ2-3|TRBV4-2|NA
ASSQLRDYRTDTQY
>TRBJ2-1|TRBV13|NA
ASSSGLAGGPRSYNEQF
>TRBJ2-5|TRBV6-4|NA
ASSDSAAGGVETQY
>TRBJ1-1|TRBV5-6|NA
ASSIGATRAGLRAF